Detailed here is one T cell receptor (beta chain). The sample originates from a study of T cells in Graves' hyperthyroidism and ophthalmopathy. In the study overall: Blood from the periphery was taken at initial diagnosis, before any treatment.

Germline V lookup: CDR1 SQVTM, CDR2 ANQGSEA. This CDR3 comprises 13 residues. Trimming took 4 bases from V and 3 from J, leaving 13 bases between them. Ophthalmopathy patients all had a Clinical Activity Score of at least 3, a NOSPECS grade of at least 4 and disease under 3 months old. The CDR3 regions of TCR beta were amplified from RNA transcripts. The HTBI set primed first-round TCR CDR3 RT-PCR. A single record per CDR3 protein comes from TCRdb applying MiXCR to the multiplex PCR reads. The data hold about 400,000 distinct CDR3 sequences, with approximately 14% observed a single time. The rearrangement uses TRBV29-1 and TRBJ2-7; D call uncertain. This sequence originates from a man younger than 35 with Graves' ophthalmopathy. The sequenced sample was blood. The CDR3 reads CSVGGTPYYEQYF. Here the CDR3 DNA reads TGCAGCGTTGGCGGAACCCCTTACTACGAGCAGTACTTC.